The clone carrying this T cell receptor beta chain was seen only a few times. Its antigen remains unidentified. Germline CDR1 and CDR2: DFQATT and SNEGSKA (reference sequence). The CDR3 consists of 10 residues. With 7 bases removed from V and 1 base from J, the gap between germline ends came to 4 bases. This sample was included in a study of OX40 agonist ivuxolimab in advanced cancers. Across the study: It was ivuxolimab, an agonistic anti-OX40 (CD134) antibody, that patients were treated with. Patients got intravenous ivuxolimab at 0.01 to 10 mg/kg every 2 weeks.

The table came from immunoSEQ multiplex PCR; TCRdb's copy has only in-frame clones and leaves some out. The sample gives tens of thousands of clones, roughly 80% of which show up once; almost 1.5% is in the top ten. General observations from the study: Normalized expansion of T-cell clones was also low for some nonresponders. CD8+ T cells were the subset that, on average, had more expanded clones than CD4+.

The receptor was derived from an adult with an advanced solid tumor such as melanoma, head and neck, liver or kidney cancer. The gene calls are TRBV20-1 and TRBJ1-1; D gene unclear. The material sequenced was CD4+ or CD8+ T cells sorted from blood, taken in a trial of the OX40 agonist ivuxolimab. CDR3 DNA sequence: TGCAGTGTAGCGAACACTGAAGCTTTCTTT. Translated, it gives CSVANTEAFF.